Listed below are T cell receptor beta chains from one sample, sequenced in a study of beta chain features in type 1 diabetes. Measured with immunoSEQ multiplex PCR; TCRdb has only the in-frame clones, and not every one. Here the sample spans about 270,000 clones, 14% being singletons. Sample: naive CD4+ T cells from blood. The receptors derive from a woman aged 40 to 49 in good health. Each CDR3 is given with its conserved first and last residue. Each record gives: J gene, CDR3 length, D gene, V gene, clone size, CDR3 protein, CDR3 DNA. A D gene is named only where the DNA matches it firmly. Only part of the rows carry a size: once, few, many, or a class if the clone is expanded.

j_gene: TRBJ1-1; len: 15; d_gene: TRBD1; v_gene: TRBV18; abundance: few; CDR3aa: CASSPWGQTNTEAFF; CDR3nt: TGTGCCAGCTCCCCGTGGGGACAGACGAACACTGAAGCTTTCTTT
j_gene: TRBJ2-1; len: 14; d_gene: .; v_gene: TRBV19; abundance: .; CDR3aa: CASSLGSSYNEQFF; CDR3nt: TGTGCCAGTAGTTTGGGGAGCTCCTACAATGAGCAGTTCTTC
j_gene: TRBJ2-5; len: 15; d_gene: TRBD2; v_gene: TRBV4-2; abundance: few; CDR3aa: CASSSLTSGEETQYF; CDR3nt: TGTGCCAGCAGCTCCTTGACTAGCGGGGAAGAGACCCAGTACTTC
j_gene: TRBJ1-2; len: 13; d_gene: .; v_gene: TRBV4-3; abundance: many; CDR3aa: CASSQDFDYGYTF; CDR3nt: TGCGCCAGCAGCCAAGATTTCGACTATGGCTACACCTTC
j_gene: TRBJ2-2; len: 16; d_gene: TRBD1; v_gene: TRBV5-8; abundance: few; CDR3aa: CASSLPGQGNTGELFF; CDR3nt: TGTGCCAGCAGCTTACCGGGACAGGGGAACACCGGGGAGCTGTTTTTT
j_gene: TRBJ2-5; len: 17; d_gene: TRBD2; v_gene: TRBV5-6; abundance: .; CDR3aa: CASSLGPFRGGSETQYF; CDR3nt: TGTGCCAGCAGCTTGGGGCCCTTCCGGGGGGGTAGCGAGACCCAGTACTTC
j_gene: TRBJ2-1; len: 13; d_gene: .; v_gene: TRBV11-3; abundance: .; CDR3aa: CASSPGTYNEQFF; CDR3nt: TGTGCCAGCAGCCCGGGTACCTACAATGAGCAGTTCTTC
j_gene: TRBJ2-1; len: 16; d_gene: TRBD2; v_gene: TRBV4-3; abundance: many; CDR3aa: CASSQSTSGGADEQFF; CDR3nt: TGCGCCAGCAGCCAGTCTACTAGCGGGGGGGCCGATGAGCAGTTCTTC
j_gene: TRBJ1-2; len: 13; d_gene: TRBD1; v_gene: TRBV7-6; abundance: few; CDR3aa: CASSSDRGYGYTF; CDR3nt: TGTGCCAGCAGCTCCGACAGGGGCTATGGCTACACCTTC
j_gene: TRBJ1-6; len: 17; d_gene: .; v_gene: TRBV15; abundance: .; CDR3aa: CATSRDKGGMGNSPLHF; CDR3nt: TGTGCCACCAGCAGAGATAAAGGGGGAATGGGTAATTCACCCCTCCACTTT
j_gene: TRBJ2-5; len: 15; d_gene: TRBD1; v_gene: TRBV7-8; abundance: .; CDR3aa: CASSFRFYRGETQYF; CDR3nt: TGTGCCAGCAGCTTTCGGTTCTACAGGGGTGAGACCCAGTACTTC
j_gene: TRBJ2-6; len: 18; d_gene: .; v_gene: TRBV18; abundance: many; CDR3aa: CASSPRAPQGSGANVLTF; CDR3nt: TGTGCCAGCTCACCCCGGGCCCCGCAGGGCTCTGGGGCCAACGTCCTGACTTTC
j_gene: TRBJ1-2; len: 16; d_gene: .; v_gene: TRBV5-4; abundance: .; CDR3aa: CASSLRIAGLTYGYTF; CDR3nt: TGTGCCAGCAGCTTGAGGATCGCGGGCCTGACGTATGGCTACACCTTC
j_gene: TRBJ1-5; len: 14; d_gene: .; v_gene: TRBV19; abundance: .; CDR3aa: CATIPETGNQPQHF; CDR3nt: TGTGCCACCATACCCGAAACAGGGAATCAGCCCCAGCATTTT
j_gene: TRBJ2-2; len: 16; d_gene: .; v_gene: TRBV5-1; abundance: .; CDR3aa: CASSRNRVFGTGELFF; CDR3nt: TGCGCCAGCAGCAGAAACAGGGTGTTCGGCACCGGGGAGCTGTTTTTT
j_gene: TRBJ2-1; len: 15; d_gene: .; v_gene: TRBV7-2; abundance: few; CDR3aa: CASSLDTIRTREQFF; CDR3nt: TGTGCCAGCAGCTTAGACACGATTCGAACTAGGGAGCAGTTCTTC
j_gene: TRBJ1-5; len: 15; d_gene: .; v_gene: TRBV7-8; abundance: .; CDR3aa: CASSLYGVPGQPQHF; CDR3nt: TGTGCCAGCAGCTTATATGGGGTCCCGGGGCAGCCCCAGCATTTT
j_gene: TRBJ1-6; len: 15; d_gene: .; v_gene: TRBV5-1; abundance: few; CDR3aa: CASSLAQGGNSPLHF; CDR3nt: TGCGCCAGCAGCTTGGCCCAAGGGGGTAATTCACCCCTCCACTTT
j_gene: TRBJ2-7; len: 16; d_gene: TRBD1; v_gene: TRBV6-5; abundance: .; CDR3aa: CASSYQSGTGGYEQYF; CDR3nt: TGTGCCAGCAGTTACCAATCCGGAACAGGGGGGTACGAGCAGTACTTC
j_gene: TRBJ1-1; len: 11; d_gene: TRBD1; v_gene: TRBV10-2; abundance: .; CDR3aa: CASRDRVGAFF; CDR3nt: TGCGCCAGCAGGGACAGGGTGGGGGCTTTCTTT
j_gene: TRBJ2-5; len: 13; d_gene: .; v_gene: TRBV10-1; abundance: .; CDR3aa: CASRSGDQETQYF; CDR3nt: TGCGCCAGCAGATCGGGGGACCAAGAGACCCAGTACTTC
j_gene: TRBJ1-6; len: 15; d_gene: .; v_gene: TRBV5-1; abundance: .; CDR3aa: CASSITNGGDSPLHF; CDR3nt: TGCGCCAGCAGCATCACTAACGGCGGGGATTCACCCCTCCACTTT
j_gene: TRBJ2-1; len: 16; d_gene: .; v_gene: TRBV5-1; abundance: .; CDR3aa: CASSPPTRGGANEQFF; CDR3nt: TGCGCCAGCAGCCCTCCAACAAGGGGGGGTGCCAATGAGCAGTTCTTC
j_gene: TRBJ2-7; len: 12; d_gene: .; v_gene: TRBV11-2; abundance: .; CDR3aa: CASSPTGYEQYF; CDR3nt: TGTGCCAGCAGCCCGACGGGTTACGAGCAGTACTTC
j_gene: TRBJ1-1; len: 13; d_gene: .; v_gene: TRBV5-1; abundance: few; CDR3aa: CASSPQGFTEAFF; CDR3nt: TGCGCCAGCAGCCCCCAGGGGTTCACTGAAGCTTTCTTT
j_gene: TRBJ1-2; len: 13; d_gene: .; v_gene: TRBV15; abundance: few; CDR3aa: CATSRRTQDGYTF; CDR3nt: TGTGCCACCAGCAGACGGACTCAGGATGGCTACACCTTC
j_gene: TRBJ2-7; len: 17; d_gene: TRBD1; v_gene: TRBV5-1; abundance: .; CDR3aa: CASSLASGTGVSYEQYF; CDR3nt: TGCGCCAGCAGCTTGGCCTCCGGGACAGGGGTTTCCTACGAGCAGTACTTC
j_gene: TRBJ2-2; len: 15; d_gene: TRBD1; v_gene: TRBV6-6; abundance: few; CDR3aa: CASRTGQGYTGELFF; CDR3nt: TGTGCCAGCAGAACTGGACAGGGCTACACCGGGGAGCTGTTTTTT
j_gene: TRBJ1-4; len: 15; d_gene: TRBD1; v_gene: TRBV6-6; abundance: few; CDR3aa: CASIGQGGVYEKLFF; CDR3nt: TGTGCCAGCATCGGACAGGGCGGTGTGTATGAAAAACTGTTTTTT
j_gene: TRBJ1-2; len: 13; d_gene: .; v_gene: TRBV19; abundance: .; CDR3aa: CASKKPSNYGYTF; CDR3nt: TGTGCGAGCAAAAAACCGTCTAACTATGGCTACACCTTC
j_gene: TRBJ2-5; len: 15; d_gene: .; v_gene: TRBV2; abundance: .; CDR3aa: CASSARGAYQETQYF; CDR3nt: TGTGCCAGCAGTGCCCGCGGGGCGTACCAAGAGACCCAGTACTTC
j_gene: TRBJ2-3; len: 16; d_gene: .; v_gene: TRBV12-2; abundance: .; CDR3aa: CASRFGRGVKTDTQYF; CDR3nt: TGTGCAAGTCGCTTTGGCCGGGGGGTCAAAACAGATACGCAGTATTTT
j_gene: TRBJ1-1; len: 13; d_gene: .; v_gene: TRBV4-1; abundance: few; CDR3aa: CASSHPQGREAFF; CDR3nt: TGCGCCAGCAGCCACCCTCAGGGGCGGGAAGCTTTCTTT
j_gene: TRBJ2-1; len: 18; d_gene: TRBD2; v_gene: TRBV5-4; abundance: .; CDR3aa: CASSQGLAGIKGYNEQFF; CDR3nt: TGTGCCAGCAGCCAGGGACTAGCGGGGATCAAAGGCTACAATGAGCAGTTCTTC
j_gene: TRBJ2-7; len: 15; d_gene: TRBD1; v_gene: TRBV19; abundance: .; CDR3aa: CASSLTGQALYEQYF; CDR3nt: TGTGCCAGTAGTCTAACGGGACAGGCGTTGTACGAGCAGTACTTC
j_gene: TRBJ2-5; len: 20; d_gene: TRBD2; v_gene: TRBV12-5; abundance: few; CDR3aa: CASGLVSPRSGGERRETQYF; CDR3nt: TGTGCTAGTGGTTTGGTATCACCGCGAAGCGGGGGGGAACGGCGGGAGACCCAGTACTTC
j_gene: TRBJ2-3; len: 15; d_gene: TRBD1; v_gene: TRBV2; abundance: .; CDR3aa: CASSVLTGGADTQYF; CDR3nt: TGTGCCAGCAGTGTCCTGACAGGGGGGGCAGATACGCAGTATTTT
j_gene: TRBJ2-7; len: 14; d_gene: TRBD1; v_gene: TRBV5-1; abundance: .; CDR3aa: CASSLEGGAYEQYF; CDR3nt: TGCGCCAGCAGCTTGGAAGGGGGCGCCTACGAGCAGTACTTC
j_gene: TRBJ1-4; len: 13; d_gene: .; v_gene: TRBV12-5; abundance: many; CDR3aa: CASGSTSRTTLFF; CDR3nt: TGTGCTAGTGGTTCCACCTCTCGGACTACATTGTTTTTT
j_gene: TRBJ2-3; len: 13; d_gene: .; v_gene: TRBV5-1; abundance: .; CDR3aa: CASSSARADTQYF; CDR3nt: TGCGCCAGCAGCTCCGCCCGGGCAGATACGCAGTATTTT
j_gene: TRBJ2-5; len: 13; d_gene: TRBD1; v_gene: TRBV5-1; abundance: few; CDR3aa: CASSSGQGETQYF; CDR3nt: TGCGCCAGCAGCTCGGGACAGGGGGAGACCCAGTACTTC
j_gene: TRBJ2-1; len: 15; d_gene: .; v_gene: TRBV21-1; abundance: few; CDR3aa: CASSKGLAEYNEQFF; CDR3nt: TGTGCCAGCAGCAAAGGACTAGCGGAGTACAATGAGCAGTTCTTC
j_gene: TRBJ2-1; len: 16; d_gene: TRBD2; v_gene: TRBV6-1; abundance: .; CDR3aa: CASSGSSGGSYNEQFF; CDR3nt: TGTGCCAGCAGTGGAAGTAGCGGGGGCTCCTACAATGAGCAGTTCTTC
j_gene: TRBJ2-4; len: 15; d_gene: .; v_gene: TRBV12-5; abundance: few; CDR3aa: CASGLDNIAKNIQYF; CDR3nt: TGTGCTAGTGGTTTGGATAATATAGCCAAAAACATTCAGTACTTC
j_gene: TRBJ1-5; len: 15; d_gene: TRBD1; v_gene: TRBV9; abundance: .; CDR3aa: CASSVGGGGGQPQHF; CDR3nt: TGTGCCAGCAGCGTAGGAGGGGGCGGAGGCCAGCCCCAGCATTTT
j_gene: TRBJ1-2; len: 13; d_gene: .; v_gene: TRBV18; abundance: .; CDR3aa: CASSPTGVYGYTF; CDR3nt: TGTGCCAGCTCACCAACGGGGGTCTATGGCTACACCTTC
j_gene: TRBJ2-5; len: 15; d_gene: TRBD1; v_gene: TRBV7-2; abundance: .; CDR3aa: CASRIFGTDQETQYF; CDR3nt: TGTGCCAGCAGAATTTTCGGGACAGACCAAGAGACCCAGTACTTC
j_gene: TRBJ1-2; len: 16; d_gene: .; v_gene: TRBV5-6; abundance: few; CDR3aa: CASSVRWYRANYGYTF; CDR3nt: TGTGCCAGCAGCGTACGGTGGTACCGAGCTAACTATGGCTACACCTTC
j_gene: TRBJ1-2; len: 15; d_gene: TRBD1; v_gene: TRBV7-2; abundance: many; CDR3aa: CASSLAGQDIYGYTF; CDR3nt: TGTGCCAGCAGCTTAGCGGGACAGGACATCTATGGCTACACCTTC
j_gene: TRBJ2-7; len: 12; d_gene: .; v_gene: TRBV2; abundance: few; CDR3aa: CASWGVSYEQYF; CDR3nt: TGTGCCAGCTGGGGCGTCTCCTACGAGCAGTACTTC
j_gene: TRBJ1-2; len: 11; d_gene: .; v_gene: TRBV29-1; abundance: .; CDR3aa: CSVDSRGGYTF; CDR3nt: TGCAGCGTTGATAGCCGGGGGGGCTACACCTTC
j_gene: TRBJ1-6; len: 15; d_gene: .; v_gene: TRBV5-4; abundance: .; CDR3aa: CASSLAGIYNSPLHF; CDR3nt: TGTGCCAGCAGCTTGGCTGGCATTTATAATTCACCCCTCCACTTT